The clone carrying this TCR beta chain was picked up many times. The PBMCs studied were ones that came from 8.5 to 10 ml fresh peripheral blood. RNA transcripts gave rise to amplified TCR beta CDR3 regions. The HTBI primer set served for first-round RT-PCR of the TCR CDR3. TCRdb processed the multiplex PCR reads anew with MiXCR; each CDR3 protein has one entry. The repertoire holds over 150,000 distinct CDR3 sequences, with 17% as singletons. The sample comes from a study of T cells in Graves' hyperthyroidism and ophthalmopathy. The germline gives CDR1 MNHNS, CDR2 SASEGT. V dropped 1 base and J dropped 4 bases, with 4 bases sitting between them. The CDR3 is 13 amino acids.

V and J are TRBV6-1 and TRBJ2-2, with no clear D. The sequenced material came from blood. The TCR comes from a woman aged 50 to 60 with Graves' hyperthyroidism. The CDR3 DNA sequence: TGTGCCAGCAGTGAAGGGGCCACCGGGGAGCTGTTTTTT. Its protein product is CASSEGATGELFF.